This T cell receptor (beta chain) was captured by sequencing in a study of beta chain features in type 1 diabetes. The study's findings and limits: Fewer insertions but more deletions were seen at VDJ junctions in type 1 diabetes patients. Researchers report that Type 1 diabetes patients had moderately but significantly shorter TCRB CDR3s across all four CD4+ subsets.

CDR1 and CDR2 from the germline V gene are MDHEN and SYDVKM. V lost 6 bases, J lost 6 bases, and 21 bases lay in between. The CDR3 consists of 16 residues. This clone has a handful of counts. Its target is unknown. Expressed TCRB transcripts were sequenced because the isolated RNA had all been reverse transcribed beforehand. Only in-frame clones appear in the TCRdb table, and some are missing; sequencing was by immunoSEQ multiplex PCR. Of 350,000 to 400,000 clones in the sample, roughly 12% were seen once. Via CD45RO/CCR7/CD25/CD127/CD95/CD27, cells of the CD4+ naive, central memory, regulatory and stem cell-like memory subsets were sorted. Sorting produced populations that all topped 98% purity.

The rearrangement uses TRBV28 and TRBJ1-5, with D perhaps matching TRBD1 (6 bases). The sequenced sample consisted of naive CD4+ T cells from blood. This TCR was recovered from a young woman with type 1 diabetes. The CDR3 is CASRASGWQGFQPQHF. CDR3 DNA: TGTGCCAGCAGGGCTTCCGGTTGGCAGGGGTTTCAGCCCCAGCATTTT.